These 20 T cell receptor beta chains were sequenced from one sample in a study of T cells after yellow fever vaccination. TCRdb redid the calling of the 5' RACE reads with MiXCR, one entry per CDR3 protein. In the table there are 300,000 to 400,000 distinct CDR3 sequences, around 3.9% of which are singletons. The specimen comprised PBMCs, sampled 5 days after the yellow fever booster vaccination. The receptors originated from a man between 18 and 29 years old who received the YFV17D yellow fever vaccine.

This clonotype was picked up a small number of times. The CDR3: CSALGGSQPQHF. The CDR3 DNA reads as TGCAGTGCTTTAGGGGGAAGCCAGCCCCAGCATTTT. The chain employs TRBV20-1 and TRBJ1-5; a possible D gene is TRBD1 (6 bases). The V and J ends lost 5 bases and 7 bases respectively, with 12 bases between them. Germline CDR1 is DFQATT and CDR2 is SNEGSKA (reference sequence). The CDR3 is made up of 12 amino acids.

The chain recombines TRBV18 with TRBJ2-3; D perhaps matches TRBD2 (6 bases). V lost 3 bases and J lost 0, with 13 bases in between. CDR3 length equals 16 residues. CDR1 is KGHSH, CDR2 LQKENI, per germline. CDR3 sequence reads: CASSPYGGASTDTQYF. CDR3 coding DNA: TGTGCCAGCTCACCCTATGGCGGGGCTAGCACAGATACGCAGTATTTT.

This clonotype was observed a few times. This rearrangement joins TRBV7-6 to TRBJ1-4, with TRBD1 identical over 9 bases. The V segment lost 4 bases and the J segment 17 bases; nucleotides outside the gene matches: 11. Germline V gene lookup returns CDR1 SGHVS and CDR2 FNYEAQ. CDR3 size: 13 residues. CDR3 protein: CASSSSGQGRLFF. CDR3 nucleotide sequence: TGTGCCAGCAGCTCTAGCGGACAGGGGCGACTTTTTTTT.

The chain is built from TRBV20-1 and TRBJ1-1; D remains ambiguous. The CDR3 consists of 14 residues. V shed 1 base and J shed 3 bases, with 12 bases lying between them. Germline-derived CDR1 and CDR2 are DFQATT and SNEGSKA (reference sequence). CDR3 sequence: CSARGPGGYTEAFF. The CDR3 DNA follows: TGCAGTGCTAGAGGACCGGGTGGGTACACTGAAGCTTTCTTT.

This clonotype was counted at least ten times. V is TRBV4-3 and J is TRBJ2-7; 10 nucleotides line up with TRBD1. Germline V gives CDR1 LGHNA, CDR2 YSLEER. This CDR3 region has 15 residues. V shed 4 bases, J shed 3 bases, and the junction held 6 bases outside the gene matches. The CDR3 DNA is TGCGCCAGCAGCCCATGGACAGGGGGAGGCTACGAGCAGTACTTC. Protein sequence: CASSPWTGGGYEQYF.

The chain employs TRBV6-6 and TRBJ2-5; D remains ambiguous. Per germline, CDR1 MNHNY and CDR2 SVGAGI (reference sequence). Trimming took 0 bases from V and 4 from J, leaving 3 bases between them. The CDR3 runs 12 residues. The CDR3 bases are TGTGCCAGCAGTTACTCAGCAGAGACCCAGTACTTC. As protein: CASSYSAETQYF.

This clonotype was recorded a few times. V is TRBV7-9 and J is TRBJ2-1, with 11 bases matching TRBD2. After removal of 4 bases from V and 3 bases from J, the junction contained 8 bases not matched to a gene. The CDR3 loop spans 17 amino acids. Germline V gene data show CDR1 as SEHNR and CDR2 as FQNEAQ (reference sequence). DNA of the CDR3: TGTGCCAGCAGCTCCATTTCCGGGACTAGCGGCTACAATGAGCAGTTCTTC. It yields the protein CASSSISGTSGYNEQFF.

The V gene is TRBV20-1, the J gene TRBJ1-4, with 8 bases aligning to TRBD1. The trim removed 2 bases at V and 0 bases at J, leaving 8 bases unmatched. The germline V gene has CDR1 DFQATT and CDR2 SNEGSKA (reference sequence). The length of the CDR3 is 17 residues. The CDR3 sequence: CSARPRTGRTTNEKLFF. The CDR3 region has the DNA TGCAGTGCTAGACCCCGGACAGGGCGAACAACTAATGAAAAACTGTTTTTT.

This clonotype was seen a handful of times. The chain links TRBV7-6 to TRBJ2-7; D might be TRBD2 (6 bases). V lost 3 bases and J 2 bases, leaving 11 bases between the germline ends. The CDR3 loop spans 14 amino acids. Germline loops: CDR1 SGHVS, CDR2 FNYEAQ. CDR3 in DNA: TGTGCCAGCAGCTTGATGGGGGGTACCTACGAGCAGTACGTC. Translating gives CASSLMGGTYEQYV.

There are many counts of this clonotype. V and J are TRBV7-2 and TRBJ2-3; TRBD2 aligns across 14 bases. The CDR3 runs 16 residues. Per the germline V gene, CDR1 is SGHTA and CDR2 is FQGNSA. V was pared by 5 bases and J by 2 bases, with 3 bases of the junction left unmatched. CDR3 nucleotides: TGTGCCAGCAGCACGGGACTAGCGGGGGTCACAGATACGCAGTATTTT. Amino acids: CASSTGLAGVTDTQYF.

This chain connects TRBV5-1 to TRBJ2-1; D not resolved. The CDR3 covers 15 residues. V lost 2 bases, J lost 1 base, and 10 bases lay in between. The germline V gene encodes CDR1 SGHRS and CDR2 YFSETQ. As DNA, the CDR3 is TGCGCCAGCAGCTTCGTCGGGCTTTCCTACAATGAGCAGTTCTTC. It is translated as CASSFVGLSYNEQFF.

A note on this clonotype: A much more abundant neighbour one base away suggests this may be a read error. The chain joins TRBV28 to TRBJ2-7; TRBD1 or TRBD2 may be the D gene (5 bases each). Trimming removed 6 bases from V and 7 bases from J, with 28 bases in between. The CDR3 runs to 17 residues. Germline CDR1 and CDR2: MDHEN and SYDVKM. The CDR3 region is CASSPAGMGEGCGEQYV. The CDR3 DNA reads TGTGCCAGCAGCCCTGCTGGTATGGGCGAGGGGTGCGGTGAGCAGTACGTC.

The gene calls are TRBV3-1 and TRBJ2-6, with D hard to call. CDR1 is LGHDT and CDR2 is YNNKEL in the germline V gene (reference sequence). CDR3 length: 16 amino acids. Trimming took 1 base from V and 2 from J, leaving 9 bases between them. This CDR3 is CASSQGFRAGANVLTF. The CDR3 bases are TGTGCCAGCAGCCAAGGTTTCCGGGCTGGGGCCAACGTCCTGACTTTC.

CDR3 in DNA: TGTGCCAGTAGTATAGATGGAGACACAGAGACCCAGTACTTC. Its translation: CASSIDGDTETQYF. The genes are TRBV19 and TRBJ2-5, with D unresolved. Germline CDR1 and CDR2: LNHDA and SQIVND (reference sequence). CDR3 length equals 14 residues. V shed 0 bases and J shed 4 bases, with 9 bases lying between them.

V and J are TRBV5-1 and TRBJ2-6; a possible D gene is TRBD2 (5 bases). This CDR3 is 18 amino acids long. Germline values: CDR1 SGHRS, CDR2 YFSETQ. The V gene lost 1 base and the J gene lost 0 bases, with 14 bases spanning the gap. CDR3 nucleotides: TGCGCCAGCAGCTTGAGTATCCGGGAAATCTCTGGGGCCAACGTCCTGACTTTC. Amino acids: CASSLSIREISGANVLTF.

This clonotype was detected a few times. The V and J genes are TRBV7-8 and TRBJ2-7; 7 nucleotides agree with TRBD1. The CDR3 contains 13 residues. CDR1 and CDR2 from the germline V gene are SGHVS and FQNEAQ. V gave up 2 bases and J gave up 3 bases; unmatched junction bases: 1. CDR3 loop: CASSLQGDYEQYF. As DNA, the CDR3 is TGTGCCAGCAGCTTACAGGGGGACTACGAGCAGTACTTC.

The chain employs TRBV15 and TRBJ1-6; a possible D gene is TRBD1 (5 bases). The CDR3 has 15 residues. Germline CDR1 LNHNV, CDR2 YYDKDF (reference sequence). V was cut by 0 bases and J by 10 bases, with 13 bases left in between. The CDR3 nucleotides are TGTGCCACCAGCAGAGATGGGGGGAACGGCTCACCCCTCCACTTT. This encodes CATSRDGGNGSPLHF.

This clonotype was found a few times. This chain joins TRBV20-1 and TRBJ2-6; D not resolved. Trimming removed 6 bases at V and 2 bases at J, with 8 bases between. The CDR3 spans 13 residues. Looked up from germline, CDR1 is DFQATT and CDR2 is SNEGSKA (reference sequence). CDR3 DNA: TGCAGTGCCACTCTCCCTGGGGCCAACGTCCTGACTTTC. Protein: CSATLPGANVLTF.

This clonotype was counted only a few times. V usage is TRBV4-2 and J usage is TRBJ1-2; TRBD1 might be the D (5 bases). V lost 0 bases to trimming and J lost 8 bases, with 19 bases between them. The CDR3 spans 16 residues. Germline V CDR1 and CDR2: LGHNA, YNFKEQ. The CDR3 region has the DNA TGTGCCAGCAGCCAAGAGGGTCGGGGGAGATCGCCCGGCTACACCTTC. Amino acids: CASSQEGRGRSPGYTF.

The rearrangement joins TRBV30 to TRBJ1-2, with 11 bases that match TRBD1. The V gene's germline CDR1 is GTSNPN and CDR2 SVGIG (reference sequence). V was clipped by 8 bases and J by 7 bases; unmatched bases: 12. The CDR3 is 14 residues long. This CDR3 is CALRRGQGGAGYTF. CDR3 nucleotide sequence: TGTGCCCTGAGACGGGGACAGGGGGGCGCTGGCTACACCTTC.